The 26 T cell receptor beta chains below were found in one sample sequenced in a study of blood T cell repertoires in COVID-19. Clones were sequenced by immunoSEQ multiplex PCR, and TCRdb holds only the in-frame ones, with some missing. The sample holds about 480,000 clones; over 75% are singletons and the top ten take 1.5% to 2%. Sequencing was done on a sample of PBMCs or T cells enriched from blood (not recorded which). The receptors were gathered from a woman in her forties who had recovered from COVID-19.

The genes are TRBV11-3 and TRBJ1-1; D perhaps matches TRBD1 (6 bases). CDR3 length equals 15 residues. Trimming took 5 bases from V and 4 from J, leaving 17 bases between them. CDR1 and CDR2 (germline): SGHNT, YENEEA. The DNA of the CDR3 is TGTGCCAGCAGCCGAGGGGGGGCGAGAACCACTGAAGCTTTCTTT. This sequence encodes CASSRGGARTTEAFF.

J is TRBJ1-2 and V is TRBV19, with TRBD1 matching 9 bases. After removal of 3 bases from V and 7 bases from J, the junction contained 6 bases not matched to a gene. The CDR3 covers 14 residues. Looked up from germline, CDR1 is LNHDA and CDR2 is SQIVND (reference sequence). CDR3 coding DNA: TGTGCCAGTAGTATTCAACAGGGGGCGGTTGGCTACACCTTC. It specifies CASSIQQGAVGYTF. Variable domain in full (rest from reference TRBV19 and TRBJ1-2): DGGITQSPKYLFRKEGQNVTLSCEQNLNHDAMYWYRQDPGQGLRLIYYSQIVNDFQKGDIAEGYSVSREKKESFPLTVTSAQKNPTAFYLCASSIQQGAVGYTFGSGTRLTVV.

CDR3 bases: TGCGCCAGCAGCGCTACTAGCGGGAGCTACAATGAGCAGTTCTTC. Translation: CASSATSGSYNEQFF. The chain links TRBV5-1 to TRBJ2-1, with TRBD2 matching 11 bases. V was pared by 4 bases and J by 3 bases, with 3 bases of the junction left unmatched. The V gene's germline CDR1 is SGHRS and CDR2 YFSETQ. The CDR3 totals 15 residues.

This chain joins TRBV27 and TRBJ2-2, with D unresolved. Trimming pared 4 bases from V and 4 bases from J, leaving 7 bases between. The length of the CDR3 is 13 residues. Germline lookup yields CDR1 MNHEY and CDR2 SMNVEV (reference sequence). The CDR3 is CASSSYITGELFF. CDR3 DNA sequence: TGTGCCAGCAGTTCCTATATCACCGGGGAGCTGTTTTTT.

The genes are TRBV29-1 and TRBJ2-7; D perhaps matches TRBD2 (5 bases). The CDR3 has 11 residues. CDR1 is SQVTM and CDR2 is ANQGSEA in the germline V gene. Deletions cut 5 bases from V and 3 bases from J, with 8 bases between. The CDR3 reads CSVSGNYEQYF. CDR3 coding DNA: TGCAGCGTTAGCGGTAACTACGAGCAGTACTTC.

V and J are TRBV20-1 and TRBJ1-2, with D possibly TRBD1 on 6 matching bases. This CDR3 is 11 amino acids long. V was cut by 3 bases and J by 5 bases, with 7 bases left in between. CDR1 is DFQATT, CDR2 SNEGSKA, per germline (reference sequence). This chain's CDR3 is CSASTGYGYTF. The CDR3 DNA reads as TGCAGTGCTAGTACAGGGTATGGCTACACCTTC.

The chain combines TRBV5-1 with TRBJ1-4, with a weak D call TRBD1 (6 bases). The CDR3 contains 16 residues. V shed 0 bases and J shed 7 bases, with 16 bases lying between them. Germline CDR1 reads SGHRS; CDR2 reads YFSETQ. CDR3 coding DNA: TGCGCCAGCAGCTTGGCCTCGGGCAGGGGAACTGAAAAACTGTTTTTT. This sequence encodes CASSLASGRGTEKLFF.

This clone was observed a handful of times. The CDR3 DNA follows: TGCGCCAGCGACGACGACGAGATCACAGGGTCCGCCGGCTACACCTTC. Translation: CASDDDEITGSAGYTF. This rearrangement joins TRBV5-1 to TRBJ1-2; possibly TRBD1 for D (6 bases). The CDR3 contains 16 residues. Germline loops: CDR1 SGHRS, CDR2 YFSETQ. Trimming stripped 7 bases from V and 8 bases from J, with 27 bases between.

The chain joins TRBV3-1 (or the pseudogene TRBV3-2) to TRBJ2-1; D may be TRBD2 (5 bases). This CDR3 comprises 14 residues. V lost 8 bases, J lost 5 bases, and 16 bases lay in between. CDR1 is LGHDT and CDR2 is YNNKEL in the germline V gene (reference sequence). CDR3 loop: CASLETSGNNEQFF. For the CDR3, the DNA is TGTGCCAGCCTAGAGACGTCGGGGAACAATGAGCAGTTCTTC.

The chain links TRBV5-1 to TRBJ1-1; D uncertain. Deletions cut 2 bases from V and 3 bases from J, with 17 bases between. The germline gives CDR1 SGHRS, CDR2 YFSETQ. CDR3 size: 16 residues. Here the CDR3 reads CASSLRRLGLYTEAFF. The CDR3 region has the DNA TGCGCCAGCAGCTTAAGACGGCTCGGACTGTACACTGAAGCTTTCTTT.

The J gene is TRBJ1-3, the V gene TRBV19; 7 bases map to TRBD1. Trimming removed 5 bases from V and 3 bases from J; junction bases left unmatched: 7. This CDR3 contains 15 residues. Germline V CDR1 and CDR2: LNHDA, SQIVND (reference sequence). The CDR3 bases are TGTGCCAGTAGTCCGACAGGGCTAGGTGGAAACACCATATATTTT. This codes for CASSPTGLGGNTIYF.

This clone has a single count. The CDR3 loop reads CASSYTRNSYEQYF. The CDR3 DNA reads TGTGCCAGCAGTTATACGAGAAACTCCTACGAGCAGTACTTC. This chain joins TRBV6-6 and TRBJ2-7; no firm D call. Germline V gives CDR1 MNHNY, CDR2 SVGAGI (reference sequence). The CDR3 spans 14 residues. The V end lost 3 bases, the J end lost 0 bases, and 9 bases lay between the germline ends.

This clone was seen more than once but under ten times. The chain couples TRBV6-6 to TRBJ2-2, with no clear D. There are 16 residues in the CDR3. Trimming took 3 bases from V and 2 from J, leaving 13 bases between them. Germline CDR1 and CDR2: MNHNY and SVGAGI (reference sequence). The CDR3: CASSYPLQTNTGELFF. The CDR3 DNA reads as TGTGCCAGCAGTTATCCGCTCCAGACTAACACCGGGGAGCTGTTTTTT.

The chain couples TRBV6-2 or TRBV6-3 to TRBJ1-2, with 7 bases matching TRBD1. V lost 6 bases to trimming and J lost 2 bases; unmatched junction nucleotides: 6. Germline-derived CDR1 and CDR2 are MNHEY and SVGEGT. This CDR3 has 14 residues. The CDR3, as DNA: TGTGCCAGCAGCCGACAGGGTTCGAACTATGGCTACACCTTC. This encodes CASSRQGSNYGYTF.

V and J are TRBV10-2 and TRBJ2-3; 14 positions match TRBD2. After removal of 5 bases from V and 3 bases from J, the junction contained 13 bases not matched to a gene. The CDR3 length is 19 residues. The germline CDR1 and CDR2 sequences are WSHSY and SAAADI. CDR3 residues: CASSITTGTSGGGTDTQYF. The CDR3 nucleotides are TGCGCCAGCAGTATTACCACCGGGACTAGCGGGGGAGGGACAGATACGCAGTATTTT.

V and J are TRBV19 and TRBJ2-7; 12 nucleotides align to TRBD2. CDR1 is LNHDA, CDR2 SQIVND, per germline (reference sequence). The V segment lost 8 bases and the J segment 4 bases; nucleotides outside the gene matches: 3. This CDR3 contains 13 residues. CDR3 sequence reads: CASGLAGSYEQYF. The CDR3 DNA reads TGTGCCAGTGGACTAGCGGGATCTTACGAGCAGTACTTC.

The J gene is TRBJ1-5, the V gene TRBV28; D is perhaps TRBD1 (5 bases). V was pared by 8 bases and J by 4 bases, with 18 bases between. Germline CDR1 and CDR2: MDHEN and SYDVKM. The CDR3 is 15 residues long. CDR3 sequence: CASLGEGIGNQPQHF. The CDR3 DNA is TGTGCCAGCCTGGGGGAGGGGATAGGAAATCAGCCCCAGCATTTT.

This chain uses TRBV4-1 with TRBJ2-7, with D perhaps matching TRBD1 (6 bases). The V gene's germline CDR1 is MGHRA and CDR2 YSYEKL. V lost 3 bases and J lost 2, with 11 bases in between. The CDR3 totals 14 residues. CDR3 bases: TGCGCCAGCAGCCATAACAGGGACCCCTACGAGCAGTACTTC. Amino acids: CASSHNRDPYEQYF.

J is TRBJ2-3 and V is TRBV7-9; TRBD2 matches at 7 bases. The junction had 4 bases not matched to a gene; V was cut back by 1 base and J by 0 bases. This CDR3 contains 16 residues. Germline loops: CDR1 SEHNR, CDR2 FQNEAQ (reference sequence). The CDR3 nucleotides are TGTGCCAGCAGCTTAGTCCTAGCGGAAAGCACAGATACGCAGTATTTT. Translating gives CASSLVLAESTDTQYF.

This chain links TRBV5-1 with TRBJ2-2; a weak D match, TRBD1 (5 bases). Germline values: CDR1 SGHRS, CDR2 YFSETQ. CDR3 length: 14 amino acids. Between the trimmed V and J ends, which lost 0 bases and 4 bases, there was a span of 7 bases. CDR3 sequence reads: CASSLAGLTGELFF. CDR3 nucleotide sequence: TGCGCCAGCAGCTTGGCAGGGCTCACCGGGGAGCTGTTTTTT.

The DNA of the CDR3 is TGTGCCAGCAGTCGACTCTACTGGTCGCAGTTCTTC. Its translation: CASSRLYWSQFF. This chain uses TRBV6-2 or TRBV6-3 with TRBJ2-1; D gene uncertain. CDR1 MNHEY and CDR2 SVGEGT come from the germline V gene. Trimming pared 5 bases from V and 12 bases from J, leaving 14 bases between. The CDR3 consists of 12 residues.

At least ten counts were recorded for this clone. The chain combines TRBV27 with TRBJ1-3, with D maybe TRBD1 (6 bases). The CDR3 extends over 17 amino acids. CDR1 MNHEY and CDR2 SMNVEV come from the germline V gene (reference sequence). Trimming pared 4 bases from V and 0 bases from J, leaving 16 bases between. DNA for the CDR3: TGTGCCAGCAGTTCCTACAGGGACGGCAACTCTGGAAACACCATATATTTT. Amino acids: CASSSYRDGNSGNTIYF.

The chain combines TRBV6-6 with TRBJ2-1; possibly TRBD2 for D (5 bases). This CDR3 has 18 amino acids. In germline, CDR1 is MNHNY, CDR2 SVGAGI (reference sequence). Trimming took 5 bases from V and 10 from J, leaving 30 bases between them. The CDR3 nucleotides are TGTGCCAGCAGTCCAACCCCTACCCCGGGCCTACGCGGGCAGGAGCAGTTCTTC. It encodes CASSPTPTPGLRGQEQFF.

The gene calls are TRBV5-1 and TRBJ2-1; 8 nucleotides line up with TRBD1. With V trimmed by 0 bases and J by 4 bases, 9 bases remained unmatched. The CDR3 length is 17 residues. Germline V gene data show CDR1 as SGHRS and CDR2 as YFSETQ. The CDR3 sequence is CASSLGAAGGLYNEQFF. The CDR3 nucleotides are TGCGCCAGCAGCTTGGGGGCAGCAGGGGGCTTATACAATGAGCAGTTCTTC.

The chain joins TRBV11-2 to TRBJ2-1, with 7 bases identical to TRBD1. Germline-derived CDR1 and CDR2 are SGHAT and FQNNGV. The trim removed 3 bases at V and 0 bases at J, leaving 2 bases unmatched. The CDR3 is 15 amino acids. Here the CDR3 reads CASSLTGSSYNEQFF. The CDR3 DNA sequence: TGTGCCAGCAGCTTGACAGGGAGCTCCTACAATGAGCAGTTCTTC. Full variable domain (rest looked up from reference TRBV11-2 and TRBJ2-1): EAGVAQSPRYKIIEKRQSVAFWCNPISGHATLYWYQQILGQGPKLLIQFQNNGVVDDSQLPKDRFSAERLKGVDSTLKIQPAKLEDSAVYLCASSLTGSSYNEQFFGPGTRLTVL.

This chain links TRBV5-6 with TRBJ1-2, with a possible D match to TRBD1 (6 bases). V was pared by 5 bases and J by 8 bases, with 19 bases between. The CDR3 is made up of 14 amino acids. Germline CDR1 SGHDT, CDR2 YYEEEE. The CDR3 loop is CASRHRASAMGYTF. The CDR3 coding sequence is TGTGCCAGCAGACACAGGGCCTCGGCTATGGGCTACACCTTC.